Presented here are 18 T cell receptor beta chains from one specimen sequenced in a study of cytomegalovirus exposure and HLA in healthy donors. PCR employed 60 Vbeta and 13 Jbeta primers. This table comes from immunoSEQ multiplex PCR, and its TCRdb copy is limited to in-frame clones, with some not included. The sample consists of around 90,000 clones, 70% to 85% of them appearing once. The sequencing sample was made of PBMCs. The receptor set was obtained from a man aged 50 to 60 in good health and CMV-seronegative.

The chain is built from TRBV27 and TRBJ2-1; 7 bases fit TRBD1. After removal of 2 bases from V and 0 bases from J, the junction contained 7 bases not matched to a gene. This CDR3 has 17 residues. Per the germline V gene, CDR1 is MNHEY and CDR2 is SMNVEV (reference sequence). As DNA, the CDR3 is TGTGCCAGCAGTTTAGGGTGGGGACAGAGCTCCTACAATGAGCAGTTCTTC. It translates to CASSLGWGQSSYNEQFF.

The chain is built from TRBV27 and TRBJ1-5; D is undetermined. V was pared by 5 bases and J by 0 bases, with 20 bases between. Germline V lookup: CDR1 MNHEY, CDR2 SMNVEV (reference sequence). The CDR3 totals 18 residues. The DNA of the CDR3 is TGTGCCAGCAGTCCCCGGGGTCGGCAGGCGTATAGCAATCAGCCCCAGCATTTT. Translated: CASSPRGRQAYSNQPQHF.

With regard to this clone: No conserved phenylalanine or tryptophan ends this CDR3, so it is likely a read error. The chain employs TRBV5-1 and TRBJ2-7; 8 nucleotides line up with TRBD2. The germline V gene has CDR1 SGHRS and CDR2 YFSETQ. After removal of 4 bases from V and 0 bases from J, the junction contained 12 bases not matched to a gene. The CDR3 loop spans 17 amino acids. The CDR3 here is CASSTGIAGHLSYEQYL. The CDR3 nucleotides are TGCGCCAGCAGCACCGGGATAGCGGGGCATCTCTCCTACGAGCAGTACCTC.

A few counts support this clone. The chain has TRBV29-1 and TRBJ2-5; D is possibly TRBD2 (6 bases). CDR1 and CDR2 (germline): SQVTM, ANQGSEA. The V end lost 4 bases, the J end lost 5 bases, and 17 bases lay between the germline ends. CDR3 length: 14 amino acids. This CDR3 is CSVAQGGVLETQYF. The CDR3 DNA reads as TGCAGCGTTGCGCAGGGCGGGGTATTGGAGACCCAGTACTTC.

The chain has TRBV6-1 and TRBJ2-2; the match to TRBD2 covers 8 bases. The CDR3 consists of 15 residues. CDR1 MNHNS and CDR2 SASEGT come from the germline V gene. V lost 6 bases, J lost 5 bases, and 8 bases stayed unmatched. The CDR3 sequence: CASRSGRGRTGELFF. CDR3 nucleotide sequence: TGTGCCAGCAGGAGCGGGAGAGGGAGGACCGGGGAGCTGTTTTTT.

This chain links TRBV14 with TRBJ1-2, with 9 bases fitting TRBD1. Germline-derived CDR1 and CDR2 are SGHDN and FVKESK. The CDR3 totals 13 residues. V gave up 3 bases and J gave up 8 bases; unmatched junction bases: 4. The CDR3 DNA sequence: TGTGCCAGCAGCCATTCGGACAGGGGAGGCTACACCTTC. Its protein is CASSHSDRGGYTF.

This clone has only one observation. CDR3 DNA sequence: TGTGCCAGCAGCTTGCTAGCGGGAGATCTTAATGAGCAGTTCTTC. It is translated as CASSLLAGDLNEQFF. The chain carries TRBV5-4 and TRBJ2-1; 10 bases match TRBD2. The germline V gene encodes CDR1 SGHNT and CDR2 YYREEE (reference sequence). The CDR3 extends over 15 amino acids. The V and J ends lost 1 base and 7 bases, in that order; junction bases with no gene match: 5.

V and J are TRBV4-3 and TRBJ2-1; 13 nucleotides line up with TRBD2. This CDR3 is 17 amino acids long. The junction had 6 bases not matched to a gene; V was cut back by 0 bases and J by 7 bases. Germline V gene data show CDR1 as LGHNA and CDR2 as YSLEER. CDR3 region: CASSQDTSGRAGNEQFF. In DNA, the CDR3 is TGCGCCAGCAGCCAAGACACTAGCGGGAGGGCTGGGAATGAGCAGTTCTTC.

The chain employs TRBV9 and TRBJ2-7; 13 positions agree with TRBD2. The V gene's germline CDR1 is SGDLS and CDR2 YYNGEE. The CDR3 extends over 15 amino acids. Trimming cost V 0 bases and J 7 bases; bases outside gene matches: 4. The chain's CDR3 is CASSVGGTSGKEQYF. CDR3 DNA sequence: TGTGCCAGCAGCGTAGGAGGGACTAGCGGGAAAGAGCAGTACTTC.

A few counts support this clone. The rearrangement joins TRBV5-4 to TRBJ1-2, with 10 positions matching TRBD1. This CDR3 is built from 15 residues. J lost 7 bases, V lost 0 bases, and 6 bases had no gene match. Germline assignment: CDR1 SGHNT and CDR2 YYREEE (reference sequence). The CDR3 protein is CASSLERQGAGGYTF. The CDR3 DNA is TGTGCCAGCAGCTTGGAACGACAGGGGGCCGGTGGCTACACCTTC.

The V and J genes are TRBV6-5 and TRBJ1-4; D is perhaps TRBD1 (6 bases). Per the germline V gene, CDR1 is MNHEY and CDR2 is SVGAGI. Trimming left V 0 bases short and J 2 bases short, with 7 bases between. There are 15 residues in the CDR3. CDR3 amino acids: CASSYSRGTNEKLFF. The CDR3 DNA follows: TGTGCCAGCAGTTACTCAAGGGGGACTAATGAAAAACTGTTTTTT.

This chain uses TRBV5-5 with TRBJ1-5, with 8 bases identical to TRBD1. The CDR3 runs 15 residues. CDR1 SGHKS and CDR2 YYEKEE come from the germline V gene (reference sequence). V gave up 0 bases and J gave up 7 bases; unmatched junction bases: 6. As DNA, the CDR3 is TGTGCCAGCAGCTTGGTCTGGACAGGGTACCAGCCCCAGCATTTT. Protein: CASSLVWTGYQPQHF.

The rearrangement joins TRBV4-1 to TRBJ2-7, with 11 nucleotides matching TRBD2. This CDR3 region has 18 residues. J gave up 0 bases and V 4 bases, and 11 bases lay outside the gene matches. CDR1 is MGHRA and CDR2 is YSYEKL in the germline V gene. CDR3 region: CASSLHSQTSGVSYEQYF. CDR3 coding DNA: TGCGCCAGCAGCCTTCACTCGCAGACTAGCGGGGTCTCCTACGAGCAGTACTTC.

This clone is a singleton in its sample. The CDR3, as DNA: TGTGCCAGCAGCAGGGACTCACCTCACACAGATACGCAGTATTTT. Translation: CASSRDSPHTDTQYF. The chain links TRBV9 to TRBJ2-3; D is perhaps TRBD2 (6 bases). The V gene lost 4 bases and the J gene lost 2 bases, with 14 bases spanning the gap. CDR1 and CDR2 (germline): SGDLS, YYNGEE. The CDR3 consists of 15 residues.

V is TRBV5-4 and J is TRBJ2-1; D not resolved. Germline CDR1 is SGHNT and CDR2 is YYREEE (reference sequence). The V end was cut by 0 bases, the J end by 1 base, with 11 bases between. This CDR3 region has 16 residues. In nucleotides, the CDR3 is TGTGCCAGCAGCTTGGGGCGGTCCTTATCCTACAATGAGCAGTTCTTC. It is translated as CASSLGRSLSYNEQFF.

The gene calls are TRBV29-1 and TRBJ1-1; D not resolved. This CDR3 is 11 amino acids long. With 5 bases removed from V and 6 bases from J, the gap between germline ends came to 10 bases. Germline CDR1 is SQVTM and CDR2 is ANQGSEA. The CDR3, as DNA: TGCAGCGTTCAATTAGCAGCTGAAGCTTTCTTT. Protein product: CSVQLAAEAFF. Looking up the rest from reference TRBV29-1 and TRBJ1-1 gives the full variable domain: SAVISQKPSRDICQRGTSLTIQCQVDSQVTMMFWYRQQPGQSLTLIATANQGSEATYESGFVIDKFPISRPNLTFSTLTVSNMSPEDSSIYLCSVQLAAEAFFGQGTRLTVV.

The chain carries TRBV19 and TRBJ1-2; D call uncertain. Trimming removed 5 bases from V and 8 bases from J, with 21 bases in between. CDR3 length: 15 residues. Per the germline V gene, CDR1 is LNHDA and CDR2 is SQIVND (reference sequence). The CDR3 is CASSPSRGRGDGYTF. The CDR3 DNA sequence: TGTGCCAGTAGTCCCTCCCGCGGGAGAGGAGACGGCTACACCTTC.

The chain combines TRBV7-2 with TRBJ2-7; 9 positions match TRBD2. The germline V gene encodes CDR1 SGHTA and CDR2 FQGNSA. V shed 2 bases, J shed 0 bases, and the junction held 11 bases outside the gene matches. This CDR3 has 18 amino acids. The CDR3 reads CASSLKSEAGGPSYEQYF. The CDR3, as DNA: TGTGCCAGCAGCTTAAAATCCGAGGCGGGAGGGCCCTCCTACGAGCAGTACTTC.